This TCR beta chain was obtained from a study of blood T cell repertoires in COVID-19. For the study at large: The study drew acute and convalescent COVID-19 samples from the United States, Italy and Spain. T cells, B-cell-depleted T cells, or PBMCs provided the cDNA or gDNA that served as material.

Clones were sequenced by immunoSEQ multiplex PCR, and TCRdb holds only the in-frame ones, with some missing. Found here are a few hundred thousand clones, approximately 90% of them singletons; the top ten hold approximately 1.5%. Participant reports of clinical history set cohort assignment. This CDR3 spans 13 amino acids. V dropped 5 bases and J dropped 0 bases, with 9 bases sitting between them. Germline V CDR1 and CDR2: GTSNPN, SVGIG (reference sequence). The chain combines TRBV30 with TRBJ2-3, with a possible D match to TRBD1 (6 bases). The sequence came from a woman aged 18-29 years who had been exposed to COVID-19. Specimen: PBMCs or T cells enriched from blood (not recorded which). CDR3 nucleotides: TGTGCCTGGGGGGGACACAGCACAGATACGCAGTATTTT. This encodes CAWGGHSTDTQYF.